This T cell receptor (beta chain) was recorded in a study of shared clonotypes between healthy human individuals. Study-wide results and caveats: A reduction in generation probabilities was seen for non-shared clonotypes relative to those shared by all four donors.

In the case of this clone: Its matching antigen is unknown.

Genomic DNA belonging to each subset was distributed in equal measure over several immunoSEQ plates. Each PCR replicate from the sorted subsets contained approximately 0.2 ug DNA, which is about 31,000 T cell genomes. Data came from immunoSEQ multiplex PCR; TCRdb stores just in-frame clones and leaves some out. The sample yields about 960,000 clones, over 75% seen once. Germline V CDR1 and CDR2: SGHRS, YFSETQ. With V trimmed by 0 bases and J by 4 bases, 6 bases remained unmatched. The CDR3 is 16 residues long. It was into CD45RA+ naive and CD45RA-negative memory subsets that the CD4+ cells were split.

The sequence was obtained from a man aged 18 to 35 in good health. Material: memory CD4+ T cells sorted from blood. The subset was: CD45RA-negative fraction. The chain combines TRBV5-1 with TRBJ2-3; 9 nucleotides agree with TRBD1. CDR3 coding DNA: TGCGCCAGCAGCTTGGATGGGACAGGGCGTGCAGATACGCAGTATTTT. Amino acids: CASSLDGTGRADTQYF.